Following are 6 T cell receptor beta chains from one sample sequenced in a study of cytomegalovirus exposure and HLA in healthy donors. PCR was performed using 60 Vbeta and 13 Jbeta primers. Measured with immunoSEQ multiplex PCR; TCRdb has only the in-frame clones, and not every one. Found here are around 150,000 clones, 70% to 80% of them singletons; the top ten hold roughly 0.99%. The sample was PBMCs. These receptors all stem from a woman aged 40 to 49 in good health and CMV-seronegative.

This chain joins TRBV19 and TRBJ1-1; 8 bases are a match to TRBD1. This CDR3 is built from 13 residues. Trimming removed 7 bases from V and 6 bases from J; junction bases left unmatched: 7. Germline CDR1 LNHDA, CDR2 SQIVND (reference sequence). Here the CDR3 DNA reads TGTGCCAGTATAGACAGGGGTGGGCCTGAAGCTTTCTTT. Protein: CASIDRGGPEAFF.

This chain joins TRBV14 and TRBJ1-3, with D tentatively TRBD1 (5 bases). V lost 10 bases to trimming and J lost 0 bases, with 7 bases between them. The germline V gene encodes CDR1 SGHDN and CDR2 FVKESK. The CDR3 is 12 amino acids. CDR3 in DNA: TGTGCCACCGGGGGCTCTGGAAACACCATATATTTT. Translating it yields CATGGSGNTIYF.

The chain recombines TRBV18 with TRBJ1-2; 8 bases align to TRBD1. V lost 3 bases and J lost 7; bases outside the gene matches: 7. Germline CDR1 reads KGHSH; CDR2 reads LQKENI. This CDR3 contains 14 residues. This CDR3 reads CASSPTTGESGYTF. The CDR3 DNA reads as TGTGCCAGCTCACCTACGACAGGGGAGAGTGGCTACACCTTC.

Points on this clone: Other nucleotide sequences in the sample specify the same CDR3. The rearrangement links TRBV11-2 to TRBJ2-1; D call uncertain. Germline CDR1 and CDR2: SGHAT and FQNNGV. V lost 3 bases and J 9 bases, leaving 6 bases between the germline ends. There are 11 residues in the CDR3. The CDR3, as DNA: TGTGCCAGCAGCTTGGGCGCTGAGCAGTTCTTC. Its translation: CASSLGAEQFF. Complete variable domain (other parts from reference TRBV11-2 and TRBJ2-1): EAGVAQSPRYKIIEKRQSVAFWCNPISGHATLYWYQQILGQGPKLLIQFQNNGVVDDSQLPKDRFSAERLKGVDSTLKIQPAKLEDSAVYLCASSLGAEQFFGPGTRLTVL.

The chain recombines TRBV7-9 with TRBJ1-2; maybe TRBD1 (6 bases). Trimming took off 0 bases at V and 8 bases at J, with 7 bases between the two ends. Germline CDR1 and CDR2: SEHNR and FQNEAQ (reference sequence). The CDR3 has 12 residues. In DNA form, the CDR3 reads TGTGCCAGCAGCTTAGCACAGGGAGGCTACACCTTC. Its protein product is CASSLAQGGYTF.

The chain combines TRBV15 with TRBJ2-3; the D is unclear. Germline V gene lookup returns CDR1 LNHNV and CDR2 YYDKDF (reference sequence). The CDR3 has 14 residues. V lost 0 bases to trimming and J lost 7 bases, with 11 bases between them. The CDR3 coding sequence is TGTGCCACCAGCAGAGATAGAAGAACGAATACGCAGTATTTT. It translates to CATSRDRRTNTQYF.